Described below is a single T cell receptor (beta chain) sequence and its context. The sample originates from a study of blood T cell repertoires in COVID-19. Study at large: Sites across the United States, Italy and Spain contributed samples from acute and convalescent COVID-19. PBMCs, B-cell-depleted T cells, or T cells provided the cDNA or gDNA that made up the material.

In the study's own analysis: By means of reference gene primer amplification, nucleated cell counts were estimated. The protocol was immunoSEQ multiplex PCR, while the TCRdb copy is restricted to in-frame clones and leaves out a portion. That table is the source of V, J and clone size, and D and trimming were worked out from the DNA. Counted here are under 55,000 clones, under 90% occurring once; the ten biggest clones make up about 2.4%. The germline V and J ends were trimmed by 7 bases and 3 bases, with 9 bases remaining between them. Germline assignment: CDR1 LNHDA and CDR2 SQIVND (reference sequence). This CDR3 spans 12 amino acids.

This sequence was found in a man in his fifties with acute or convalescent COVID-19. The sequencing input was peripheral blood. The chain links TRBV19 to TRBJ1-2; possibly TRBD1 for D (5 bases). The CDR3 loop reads CASTKGYYGYTF. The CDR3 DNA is TGTGCCAGTACCAAGGGGTACTATGGCTACACCTTC.